Listed below are T cell receptor beta chains from one sample, sequenced in a study of cytomegalovirus exposure and HLA in healthy donors. Clones were read by immunoSEQ multiplex PCR, and TCRdb kept only the in-frame ones, dropping some. The table has 160,000 or so clones, about 71% seen once. Sequencing used PBMCs. These receptors all stem from a woman under 40 in good health and CMV-seronegative. Both conserved end residues are part of each CDR3.

J: TRBJ1-1; V: TRBV4-2; CDR3: CASSQEVVGNTEAFF
J: TRBJ1-4; V: TRBV4-1; CDR3: CASSQVGGTNEKLFF
J: TRBJ2-7; V: TRBV5-1; CDR3: CASSLVAEGPYEQYF
J: TRBJ1-3; V: TRBV30; CDR3: CAYIRDNSGNTIYF
J: TRBJ2-3; V: TRBV9; CDR3: CASSLAIAVSPTDTQYF
J: TRBJ2-5; V: TRBV5-4; CDR3: CASGTSETQYF
J: TRBJ2-3; V: TRBV7-2; CDR3: CASSLIALLGTDTQYF
J: TRBJ2-7; V: TRBV10-3; CDR3: CAISRSGKNYEQYF
J: TRBJ1-3; V: TRBV28; CDR3: CASSPGQQFSGNTIYF
J: TRBJ1-5; V: TRBV4-2; CDR3: CASSQEKQGDQPQHF
J: TRBJ2-5; V: TRBV4-2; CDR3: CASSKSWAYQETQYF
J: TRBJ2-7; V: TRBV2; CDR3: CASNGQGSYEQYF
J: TRBJ1-1; V: TRBV5-6; CDR3: CASSLGLESSEAFF
J: TRBJ2-5; V: TRBV6-5; CDR3: CASNIGTTLQETQYF
J: TRBJ1-2; V: TRBV29-1; CDR3: CSVDRQTRYYGYTF
J: TRBJ1-1; V: TRBV28; CDR3: CASSLKGARTEAFF
J: TRBJ2-1; V: TRBV6-1; CDR3: CASSGTSGYNEQFF
J: TRBJ2-2; V: TRBV10-1; CDR3: CASSEGRSNSTGELFF
J: TRBJ2-2; V: TRBV5-1; CDR3: CASSRRGVETGELFF
J: TRBJ2-5; V: TRBV7-3; CDR3: CASSLGDRDQETQYF
J: TRBJ1-1; V: TRBV25-1; CDR3: CAAGYWTEAFF
J: TRBJ2-7; V: TRBV11-2; CDR3: CATEAPCWQYF
J: TRBJ1-2; V: TRBV9; CDR3: CASSVEARHSLVGYTF
J: TRBJ2-3; V: TRBV6-1; CDR3: CASSDLAGGPTDTQYF
J: TRBJ1-4; V: TRBV7-7; CDR3: CASSLDRDEKLFF
J: TRBJ2-3; V: TRBV5-5; CDR3: CASSRMDPSGGGRTDTQYF
J: TRBJ1-3; V: TRBV11-2; CDR3: CASSPSVGDFGNTIYF
J: TRBJ1-1; V: TRBV7-6; CDR3: CASSLLTANTEAFF
J: TRBJ2-7; V: TRBV19; CDR3: CASSSRQEIYEQYF